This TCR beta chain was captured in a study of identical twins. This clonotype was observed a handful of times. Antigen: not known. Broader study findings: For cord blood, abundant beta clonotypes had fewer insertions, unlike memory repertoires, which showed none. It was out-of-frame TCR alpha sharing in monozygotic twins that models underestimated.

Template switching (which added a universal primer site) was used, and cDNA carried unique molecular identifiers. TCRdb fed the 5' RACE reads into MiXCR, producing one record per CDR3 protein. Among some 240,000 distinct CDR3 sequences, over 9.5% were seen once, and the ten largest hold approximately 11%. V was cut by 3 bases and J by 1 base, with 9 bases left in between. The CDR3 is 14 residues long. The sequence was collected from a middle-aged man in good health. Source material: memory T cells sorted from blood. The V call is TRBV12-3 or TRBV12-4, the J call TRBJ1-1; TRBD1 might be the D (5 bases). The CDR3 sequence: CASSFVGENTEAFF. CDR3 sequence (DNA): TGTGCCAGCAGTTTCGTGGGGGAGAACACTGAAGCTTTCTTT.